This T cell receptor (beta chain) appears in the sequencing data of a study of CD4 T cells in relation to SARS-CoV-2 and coronaviruses. Sequenced by immunoSEQ multiplex PCR; TCRdb stores in-frame clones only, minus some. The data contain about 36,000 clones, around 85% of them singletons. Comments on this clone: Its antigen is not identified.

This CDR3 is 15 amino acids long. Germline CDR1 MNHEY, CDR2 SVGAGI. V lost 3 bases, J lost 8 bases, and 16 bases lay in between. This TCR came from an adult with COVID-19. The chain is built from TRBV6-5 and TRBJ1-4; maybe TRBD1 (6 bases). The sample was naive CD4+ T cells from PBMCs, cultured in vitro. Subset here: naive CD4+ T cells isolated by negative enrichment. The CDR3: CASSYRFGGGEKLFF. CDR3 nucleotides: TGTGCCAGCAGTTATCGTTTTGGAGGGGGGGAAAAACTGTTTTTT.